This record looks at one TCR beta chain sequence and its context. Its antigen is as yet unknown. V lost 2 bases to trimming and J lost 4 bases; unmatched junction nucleotides: 8. The CDR3 runs 14 residues. CDR1 DFQATT and CDR2 SNEGSKA come from the germline V gene (reference sequence). Sequencing of the DNA from cultured CD4+ T cells was carried out with the Oncomine TCR Beta short-read assay. TCRdb used MiXCR to reprocess the PCR reads, holding one entry per CDR3 protein. Among under 20,000 distinct CDR3 sequences listed, 31% were seen once. Stated treatment: roughly 10-day PBMC culture with coronavirus spike peptide pools or control peptides (ViraFEST assay). Each well held roughly 2 million PBMCs in IL-2 (roughly 10 IU/ml) medium with 10 ug/ml peptide pools. Each of days 3 and 7 saw half the medium replaced by fresh IL-2 medium. The sample is drawn from a study of vaccination and CD4 T cells after COVID-19. As for the study in general: Overlapping spike peptides served as the stimulus for the cells. These peptides came from SARS-CoV-2 and from the common cold coronaviruses HCoV-NL63, HCoV-OC43 and HCoV-229E. The authors gave control cultures a CEFX pool, an HIV-1 Nef pool, or no peptide.

Sequenced: cultured CD4+ T cells from blood. The gene calls are TRBV20-1 and TRBJ2-7, with 7 bases aligning to TRBD2. This clonotype was obtained from a human donor with COVID-19. In DNA, the CDR3 is TGCAGTGCTAGATTATACCGGACTAGTTACGAGCAGTACTTC. This gives the protein CSARLYRTSYEQYF.